The clone carrying this T cell receptor beta chain has a single count. No antigen is known for it. Losses at the gene ends were 6 bases for V and 2 bases for J; bases not matched to a gene: 7. This CDR3 has 15 amino acids. The germline V gene has CDR1 ENHRY and CDR2 SYGVKD. Assay used: immunoSEQ multiplex PCR; TCRdb lists only in-frame clones, some missing. This table has around 170,000 clones, roughly 93% appearing once. The entry originates in a study of T cell responses to AZD1222 COVID-19 vaccine. Overall study results and limits: The sample set comprised mostly white British donors with more females, and clonal diversity was possibly underestimated. Elevations in Spike-specific TCR breadth and depth followed administration of two AZD1222 doses. Only a handful of AZD1222 recipients, more than five in all, had baseline seropositivity.

The sample here was peripheral blood, taken on day 0 of AZD1222 vaccination. The genes are TRBV10-3 and TRBJ2-5; 9 positions match TRBD1. This clonotype was sampled from an adult in good health. CDR3 nucleotide sequence: TGTGCCATCAGCCAGGACAGGGGTGGTCAAGAGACCCAGTACTTC. Protein sequence: CAISQDRGGQETQYF.